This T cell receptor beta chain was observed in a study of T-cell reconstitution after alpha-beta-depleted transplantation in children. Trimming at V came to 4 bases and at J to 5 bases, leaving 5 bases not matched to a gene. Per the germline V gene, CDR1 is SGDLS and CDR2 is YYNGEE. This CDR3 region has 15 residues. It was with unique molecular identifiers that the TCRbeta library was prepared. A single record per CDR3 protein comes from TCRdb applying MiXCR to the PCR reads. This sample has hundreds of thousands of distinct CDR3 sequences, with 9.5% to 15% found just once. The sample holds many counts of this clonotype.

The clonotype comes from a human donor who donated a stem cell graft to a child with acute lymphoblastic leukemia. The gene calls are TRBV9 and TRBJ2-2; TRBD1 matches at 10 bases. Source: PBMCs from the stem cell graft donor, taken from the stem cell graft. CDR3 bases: TGTGCCAGCAGCTGTGGACAGGGGGGAACCGGGGAGCTGTTTTTT. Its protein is CASSCGQGGTGELFF.